The present T cell receptor (beta chain) was sequenced within a study of memory CD4+ T cells and cytomegalovirus serostatus. Produced via immunoSEQ multiplex PCR; TCRdb's table is partial and in-frame only. This table has about 56,000 clones, roughly 87% appearing once. The sort gate was single viable CD3+CD4+CD8-CD45RO+ cells for memory CD4+ T cells. The germline V gene encodes CDR1 SGHDN and CDR2 FVKESK. V dropped 2 bases and J dropped 5 bases, with 22 bases sitting between them. The CDR3 sequence is 18 residues long. Input material: memory CD4+ T cells from blood. The receptor comes from an adult in good health and CMV-seronegative. This sequence joins TRBV14 and TRBJ1-3; D ambiguous. CDR3 protein: CASSQLVGSPGSRNTIYF. The CDR3 DNA is TGTGCCAGCAGCCAATTAGTAGGATCTCCCGGGAGTAGAAACACCATATATTTT.